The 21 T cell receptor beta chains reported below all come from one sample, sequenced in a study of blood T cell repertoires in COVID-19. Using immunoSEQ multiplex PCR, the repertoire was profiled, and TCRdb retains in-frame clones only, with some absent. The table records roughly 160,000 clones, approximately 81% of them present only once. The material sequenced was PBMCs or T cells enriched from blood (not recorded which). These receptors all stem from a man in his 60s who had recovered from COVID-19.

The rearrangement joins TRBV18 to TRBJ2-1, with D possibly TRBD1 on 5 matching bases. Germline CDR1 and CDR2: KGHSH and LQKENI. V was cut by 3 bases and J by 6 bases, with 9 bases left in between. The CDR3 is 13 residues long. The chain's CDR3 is CASSPQGFNEQFF. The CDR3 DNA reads TGTGCCAGCTCACCTCAGGGTTTCAATGAGCAGTTCTTC.

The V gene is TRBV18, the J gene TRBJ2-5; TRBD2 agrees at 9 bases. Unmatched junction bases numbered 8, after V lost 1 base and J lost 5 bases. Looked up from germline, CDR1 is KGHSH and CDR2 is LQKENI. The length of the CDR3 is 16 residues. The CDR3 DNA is TGTGCCAGCTCACCACGGACTAGCGCAAGAGGGGAGACCCAGTACTTC. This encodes CASSPRTSARGETQYF.

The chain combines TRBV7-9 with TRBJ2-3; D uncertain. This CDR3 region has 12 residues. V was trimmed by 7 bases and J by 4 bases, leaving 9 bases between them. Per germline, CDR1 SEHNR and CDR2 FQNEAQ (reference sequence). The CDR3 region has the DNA TGTGCCAGCATCTCCCCGTCAGATACGCAGTATTTT. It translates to CASISPSDTQYF.

The CDR3 loop reads CASSPEGPNEKLFF. The CDR3 DNA sequence: TGTGCCAGCAGCCCGGAGGGCCCTAATGAAAAACTGTTTTTT. The chain is built from TRBV5-4 and TRBJ1-4; D uncertain. Germline V lookup: CDR1 SGHNT, CDR2 YYREEE (reference sequence). The germline V and J ends were trimmed by 4 bases and 3 bases, with 10 bases remaining between them. The CDR3 totals 14 residues.

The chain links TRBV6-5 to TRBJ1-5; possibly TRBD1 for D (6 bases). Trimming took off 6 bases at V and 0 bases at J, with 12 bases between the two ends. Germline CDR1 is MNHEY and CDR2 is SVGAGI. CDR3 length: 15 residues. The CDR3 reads CASSTTGYSNQPQHF. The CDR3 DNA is TGTGCCAGCAGCACGACAGGCTATAGCAATCAGCCCCAGCATTTT.

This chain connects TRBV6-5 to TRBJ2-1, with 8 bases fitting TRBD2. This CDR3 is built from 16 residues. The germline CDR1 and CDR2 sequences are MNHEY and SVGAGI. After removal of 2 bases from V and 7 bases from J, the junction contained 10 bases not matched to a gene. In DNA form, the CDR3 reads TGTGCCAGCAGTTACGGCGGGGCGGGAGGTCAGAATGAGCAGTTCTTC. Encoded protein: CASSYGGAGGQNEQFF.

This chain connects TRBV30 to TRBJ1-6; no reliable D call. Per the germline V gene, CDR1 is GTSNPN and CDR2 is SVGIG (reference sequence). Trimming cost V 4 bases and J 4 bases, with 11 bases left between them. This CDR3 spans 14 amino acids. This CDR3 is CAWKNGEYNSPLHF. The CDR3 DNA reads TGTGCCTGGAAAAACGGAGAGTATAATTCACCCCTCCACTTT.

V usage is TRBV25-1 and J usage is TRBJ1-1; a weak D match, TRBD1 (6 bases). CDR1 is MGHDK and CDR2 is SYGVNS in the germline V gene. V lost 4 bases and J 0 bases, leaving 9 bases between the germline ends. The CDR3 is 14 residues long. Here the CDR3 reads CASSGQDLNTEAFF. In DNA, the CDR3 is TGTGCCAGCAGTGGACAGGATTTGAACACTGAAGCTTTCTTT. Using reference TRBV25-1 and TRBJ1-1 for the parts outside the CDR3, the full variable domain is EADIYQTPRYLVIGTGKKITLECSQTMGHDKMYWYQQDPGMELHLIHYSYGVNSTEKGDLSSESTVSRIRTEHFPLTLESARPSHTSQYLCASSGQDLNTEAFFGQGTRLTVV.

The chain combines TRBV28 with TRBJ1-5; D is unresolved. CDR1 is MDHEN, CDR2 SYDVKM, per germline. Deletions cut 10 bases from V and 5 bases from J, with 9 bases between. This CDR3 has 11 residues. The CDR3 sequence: CAIPTDQPQHF. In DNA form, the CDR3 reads TGTGCCATACCTACGGATCAGCCCCAGCATTTT.

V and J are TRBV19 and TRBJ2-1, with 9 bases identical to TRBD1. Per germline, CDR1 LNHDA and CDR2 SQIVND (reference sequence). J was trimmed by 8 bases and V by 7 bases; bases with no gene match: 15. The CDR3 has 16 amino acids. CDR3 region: CASTRSRDREGDEQFF. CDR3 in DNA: TGTGCCAGTACCCGAAGCCGGGACAGGGAGGGCGATGAGCAGTTCTTC.

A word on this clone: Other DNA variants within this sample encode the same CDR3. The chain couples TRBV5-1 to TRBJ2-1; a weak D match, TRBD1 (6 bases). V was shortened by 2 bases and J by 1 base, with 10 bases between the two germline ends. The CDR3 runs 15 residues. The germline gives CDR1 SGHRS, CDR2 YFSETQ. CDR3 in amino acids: CASSFGQGSYNEQFF. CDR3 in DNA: TGCGCCAGCAGCTTCGGGCAGGGGTCCTACAATGAGCAGTTCTTC.

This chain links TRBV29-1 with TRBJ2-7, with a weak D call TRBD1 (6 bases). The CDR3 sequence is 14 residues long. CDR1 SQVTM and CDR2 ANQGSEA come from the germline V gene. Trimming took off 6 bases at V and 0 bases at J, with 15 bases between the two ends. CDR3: CSVRNRESSYEQYF. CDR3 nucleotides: TGCAGCGTCCGAAACAGGGAAAGCTCCTACGAGCAGTACTTC.

CDR3 in amino acids: CASSRDYNSPLHF. CDR3 nucleotides: TGTGCCAGCAGCCGAGACTATAATTCACCCCTCCACTTT. This chain joins TRBV11-1 and TRBJ1-6; D is uncertain. Germline V gene lookup returns CDR1 SGHAT and CDR2 FQDESV (reference sequence). V lost 5 bases and J lost 3, with 5 bases in between. The CDR3 has 13 amino acids.

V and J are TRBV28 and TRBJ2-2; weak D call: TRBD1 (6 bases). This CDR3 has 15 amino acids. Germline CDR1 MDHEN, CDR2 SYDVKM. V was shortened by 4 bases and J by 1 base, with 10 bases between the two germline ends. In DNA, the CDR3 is TGTGCCAGCAGTTCCCCGGGACAGAACACCGGGGAGCTGTTTTTT. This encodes CASSSPGQNTGELFF.

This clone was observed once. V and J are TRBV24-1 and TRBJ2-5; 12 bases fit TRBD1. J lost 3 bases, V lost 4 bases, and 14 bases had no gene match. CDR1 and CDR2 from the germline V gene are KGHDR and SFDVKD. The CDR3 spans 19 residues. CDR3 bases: TGTGCCACCAGTGACCAGGGACAGGGGGCGGGTGGGCTTAAAGAGACCCAGTACTTC. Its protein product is CATSDQGQGAGGLKETQYF.

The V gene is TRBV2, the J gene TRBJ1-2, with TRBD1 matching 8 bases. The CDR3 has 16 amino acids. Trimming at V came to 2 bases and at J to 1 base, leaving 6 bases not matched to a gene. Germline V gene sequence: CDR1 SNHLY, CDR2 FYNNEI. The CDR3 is CASSETGGTLNYGYTF. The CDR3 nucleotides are TGTGCCAGCAGTGAAACAGGGGGAACACTTAACTATGGCTACACCTTC.

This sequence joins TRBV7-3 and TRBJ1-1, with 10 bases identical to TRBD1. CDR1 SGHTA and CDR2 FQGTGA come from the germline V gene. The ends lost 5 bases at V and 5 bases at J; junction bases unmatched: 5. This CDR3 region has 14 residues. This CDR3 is CASSDRGRGTEAFF. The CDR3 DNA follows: TGTGCCAGCAGCGACAGGGGGCGAGGAACTGAAGCTTTCTTT.

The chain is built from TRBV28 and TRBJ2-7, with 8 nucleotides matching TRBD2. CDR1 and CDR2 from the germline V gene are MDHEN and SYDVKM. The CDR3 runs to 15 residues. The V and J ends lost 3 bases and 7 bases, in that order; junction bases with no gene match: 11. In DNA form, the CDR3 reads TGTGCCAGCAGTTTGGCTAGCGGGTACCGTAGTGAGCAGTACTTC. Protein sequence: CASSLASGYRSEQYF.

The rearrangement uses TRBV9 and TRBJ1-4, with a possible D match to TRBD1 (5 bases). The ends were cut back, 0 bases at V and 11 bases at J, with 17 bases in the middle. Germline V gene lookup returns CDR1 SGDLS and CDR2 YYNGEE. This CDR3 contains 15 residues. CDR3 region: CASSVDDGTWSKLFF. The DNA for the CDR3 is TGTGCCAGCAGCGTAGATGACGGGACTTGGAGCAAACTGTTTTTT. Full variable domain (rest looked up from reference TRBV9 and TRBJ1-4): DSGVTQTPKHLITATGQRVTLRCSPRSGDLSVYWYQQSLDQGLQFLIQYYNGEERAKGNILERFSAQQFPDLHSELNLSSLELGDSALYFCASSVDDGTWSKLFFGSGTQLSVL.

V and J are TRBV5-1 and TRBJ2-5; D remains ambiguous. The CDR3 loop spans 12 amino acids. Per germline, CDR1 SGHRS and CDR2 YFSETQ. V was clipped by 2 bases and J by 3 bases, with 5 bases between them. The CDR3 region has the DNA TGCGCCAGCAGCTTTCTAGAAGAGACCCAGTACTTC. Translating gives CASSFLEETQYF. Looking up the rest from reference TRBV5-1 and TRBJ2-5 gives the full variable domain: KAGVTQTPRYLIKTRGQQVTLSCSPISGHRSVSWYQQTPGQGLQFLFEYFSETQRNKGNFPGRFSGRQFSNSRSEMNVSTLELGDSALYLCASSFLEETQYFGPGTRLLVL.

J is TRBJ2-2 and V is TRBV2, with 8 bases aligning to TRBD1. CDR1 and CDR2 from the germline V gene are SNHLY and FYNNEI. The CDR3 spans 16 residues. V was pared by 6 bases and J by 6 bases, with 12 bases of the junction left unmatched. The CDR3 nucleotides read TGTGCCAGCAGCCTATATACAGGGACAGGAGCCGGGGAGCTGTTTTTT. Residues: CASSLYTGTGAGELFF.